The rows below give T cell receptor beta chains drawn from one sample of a study of blood T cell repertoires in COVID-19. The protocol was immunoSEQ multiplex PCR, while the TCRdb copy is restricted to in-frame clones and leaves out a portion. The repertoire holds hundreds of thousands of clones, with approximately 92% as singletons. Sequenced: PBMCs or T cells enriched from blood (not recorded which). The source of these receptors is a young woman who had recovered from COVID-19. Both conserved end residues are part of each CDR3. A D gene is named only where the DNA matches it firmly. Clone size, where shown, is once, few, many, or a class for clones that have expanded.

v_gene: TRBV24-1; j_gene: TRBJ2-4; d_gene: .; abundance: .; CDR3nt: TGTGCCACCAGTGACCCGCGGACAGTTGGAAACATTCAGTACTTC; CDR3aa: CATSDPRTVGNIQYF
v_gene: TRBV7-2; j_gene: TRBJ2-3; d_gene: TRBD2; abundance: .; CDR3nt: TGTGCCAGCAGCTTACTTGCGGGGGGGCCAGCAGATACGCAGTATTTT; CDR3aa: CASSLLAGGPADTQYF
v_gene: TRBV10-3; j_gene: TRBJ2-1; d_gene: .; abundance: .; CDR3nt: TGTGCCATCAGTGAAGACTACTACAATGAGCAGTTCTTC; CDR3aa: CAISEDYYNEQFF
v_gene: TRBV6-5; j_gene: TRBJ2-7; d_gene: .; abundance: .; CDR3nt: TGTGCCAGCACCTTAAATGGCAGGCACGAGCAGTACTTC; CDR3aa: CASTLNGRHEQYF
v_gene: TRBV6-5; j_gene: TRBJ1-4; d_gene: .; abundance: .; CDR3nt: TGTGCCAGCAGCTACGCAGGGGCCGGTCATGAAAAACTGTTTTTT; CDR3aa: CASSYAGAGHEKLFF
v_gene: TRBV27; j_gene: TRBJ2-7; d_gene: TRBD2; abundance: .; CDR3nt: TGTGCCAGCAACCCTAGCGGGGGTCTCCCCTACGAGCAGTACTTC; CDR3aa: CASNPSGGLPYEQYF
v_gene: TRBV6-5; j_gene: TRBJ1-6; d_gene: TRBD1; abundance: .; CDR3nt: TGTGCCGGGACAGGGGGCGATAATTCACCCCTCCACTTT; CDR3aa: CAGTGGDNSPLHF
v_gene: TRBV7-3; j_gene: TRBJ1-1; d_gene: TRBD1; abundance: .; CDR3nt: TGTGCCAGCAGCTTGACTACAGGGGAGGTCACTGAAGCTTTCTTT; CDR3aa: CASSLTTGEVTEAFF
v_gene: TRBV5-4; j_gene: TRBJ1-3; d_gene: .; abundance: .; CDR3nt: TGTGCCAGCAGCTTGGGGGGCCAGCTCTCTGGAAACACCATATATTTT; CDR3aa: CASSLGGQLSGNTIYF
v_gene: TRBV19; j_gene: TRBJ2-7; d_gene: TRBD2; abundance: .; CDR3nt: TGTGCCAGTAGTATAGGGACTAGCGGGGTCTACGAGCAGTACTTC; CDR3aa: CASSIGTSGVYEQYF
v_gene: TRBV9; j_gene: TRBJ2-7; d_gene: .; abundance: .; CDR3nt: TGTGCCAGCAGCGTAGTGGCAAATTCCTACGAGCAGTACTTC; CDR3aa: CASSVVANSYEQYF
v_gene: TRBV19; j_gene: TRBJ2-2; d_gene: TRBD1; abundance: .; CDR3nt: TGTGCCAGTAGCCCTATTGGGACAGCGAACACCGGGGAGCTGTTTTTT; CDR3aa: CASSPIGTANTGELFF
v_gene: TRBV5-1; j_gene: TRBJ1-1; d_gene: TRBD1; abundance: .; CDR3nt: TGCGCCAGCAGCTTGGCCGCTGGACAGGGGGATTTGGCTTTCTTT; CDR3aa: CASSLAAGQGDLAFF
v_gene: TRBV5-1; j_gene: TRBJ1-1; d_gene: TRBD1; abundance: .; CDR3nt: TGCGCCAGCAGCTTGAGATCGGGACAGGGGGGCACTGAAGCTTTCTTT; CDR3aa: CASSLRSGQGGTEAFF
v_gene: TRBV14; j_gene: TRBJ1-2; d_gene: TRBD1; abundance: .; CDR3nt: TGTGCCAGCAGCCACCTGGGACAGGGTCATGGCTACACCTTC; CDR3aa: CASSHLGQGHGYTF
v_gene: TRBV5-1; j_gene: TRBJ1-2; d_gene: .; abundance: .; CDR3nt: TGCGCCAGCAGCTTGGATCACACCCACTATGGCTACACCTTC; CDR3aa: CASSLDHTHYGYTF
v_gene: TRBV30; j_gene: TRBJ1-4; d_gene: TRBD1; abundance: .; CDR3nt: TGTGCCTGGAGTGACGACAGGGATCCTGAAAAACTGTTTTTT; CDR3aa: CAWSDDRDPEKLFF
v_gene: TRBV19; j_gene: TRBJ1-2; d_gene: TRBD1; abundance: once; CDR3nt: TGTGCCAGTAGTATAGCAAACAGGGGGTATGATGGCTACACCTTC; CDR3aa: CASSIANRGYDGYTF
v_gene: TRBV27; j_gene: TRBJ1-4; d_gene: TRBD1; abundance: .; CDR3nt: TGTGCCAGCAGTTTCGGGACAGGAGGAAATGAAAAACTGTTTTTT; CDR3aa: CASSFGTGGNEKLFF
v_gene: TRBV19; j_gene: TRBJ2-3; d_gene: .; abundance: .; CDR3nt: TGTGCCAGTAGTATTACGCGGCGACTTCGCACAGATACGCAGTATTTT; CDR3aa: CASSITRRLRTDTQYF
v_gene: TRBV28; j_gene: TRBJ1-4; d_gene: .; abundance: .; CDR3nt: TGTGCCAGCAGTTTATACAGGAGTAATGAAAAACTGTTTTTT; CDR3aa: CASSLYRSNEKLFF
v_gene: TRBV5-5; j_gene: TRBJ1-5; d_gene: TRBD1; abundance: .; CDR3nt: TGTGCCAGCAGCCTTCGCGGTGGACAGGCCCCGGACTACAATCAGCCCCAGCATTTT; CDR3aa: CASSLRGGQAPDYNQPQHF
v_gene: TRBV5-1; j_gene: TRBJ2-3; d_gene: TRBD2; abundance: .; CDR3nt: TGCGCCAGCAGCCAACGACTAGCGGGGGGGACGAGTACGCAGTATTTT; CDR3aa: CASSQRLAGGTSTQYF
v_gene: TRBV10-2; j_gene: TRBJ1-4; d_gene: .; abundance: .; CDR3nt: TGCGCCACAGGGATGACTAATGAAAAACTGTTTTTT; CDR3aa: CATGMTNEKLFF
v_gene: TRBV10-2; j_gene: TRBJ2-7; d_gene: TRBD1; abundance: .; CDR3nt: TGCGCCAGCAGTGCCGGGACAGGGGTTTACGAGCAGTACTTC; CDR3aa: CASSAGTGVYEQYF
v_gene: TRBV19; j_gene: TRBJ2-3; d_gene: .; abundance: .; CDR3nt: TGTGCCAGTAGCAATTTAGCAGATACGCAGTATTTT; CDR3aa: CASSNLADTQYF
v_gene: TRBV5-6; j_gene: TRBJ2-7; d_gene: TRBD1; abundance: .; CDR3nt: TGTGCCAGCAGCCCAAGGTGGGGGACAGGGAGGTACGAGCAGTACTTC; CDR3aa: CASSPRWGTGRYEQYF
v_gene: TRBV18; j_gene: TRBJ1-2; d_gene: TRBD1; abundance: .; CDR3nt: TGTGCCAGCTCACCCGAGACAGGGGTTGGGTATGGCTACACCTTC; CDR3aa: CASSPETGVGYGYTF
v_gene: TRBV19; j_gene: TRBJ1-4; d_gene: TRBD1; abundance: .; CDR3nt: TGTGCCAGTAGTACTCGGACAGGGGGCAATGAAAAACTGTTTTTT; CDR3aa: CASSTRTGGNEKLFF
v_gene: TRBV24-1; j_gene: TRBJ2-7; d_gene: TRBD1; abundance: .; CDR3nt: TGTGCCACCAGTGACCGACAGGGTCTAACCTACGAGCAGTACTTC; CDR3aa: CATSDRQGLTYEQYF
v_gene: TRBV18; j_gene: TRBJ1-5; d_gene: .; abundance: .; CDR3nt: TGTGCCAGCTCACCGCAGGGTAGCAGCAATCAGCCCCAGCATTTT; CDR3aa: CASSPQGSSNQPQHF
v_gene: TRBV6-1; j_gene: TRBJ1-2; d_gene: .; abundance: .; CDR3nt: TGTGCCAGCAGTGAAAGTCGTGGGGCCTATGGCTACACCTTC; CDR3aa: CASSESRGAYGYTF